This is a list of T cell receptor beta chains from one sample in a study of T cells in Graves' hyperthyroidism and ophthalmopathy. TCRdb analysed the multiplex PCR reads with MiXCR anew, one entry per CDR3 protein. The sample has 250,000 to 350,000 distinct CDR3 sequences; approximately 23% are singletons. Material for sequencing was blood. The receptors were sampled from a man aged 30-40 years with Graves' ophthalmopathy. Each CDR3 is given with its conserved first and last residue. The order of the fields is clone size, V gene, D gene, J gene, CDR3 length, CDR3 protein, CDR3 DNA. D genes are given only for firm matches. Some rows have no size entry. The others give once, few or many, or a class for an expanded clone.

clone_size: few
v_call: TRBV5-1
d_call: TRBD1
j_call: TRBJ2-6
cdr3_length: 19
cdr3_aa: CASSLDGQATVSGANVLTF
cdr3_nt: TGCGCCAGCAGCTTGGATGGACAGGCTACCGTCTCTGGGGCCAACGTCCTGACTTTC

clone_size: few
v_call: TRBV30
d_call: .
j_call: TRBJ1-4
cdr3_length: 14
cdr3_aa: CAWSATATNEKLFF
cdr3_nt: TGTGCCTGGAGTGCGACTGCAACTAATGAAAAACTGTTTTTT

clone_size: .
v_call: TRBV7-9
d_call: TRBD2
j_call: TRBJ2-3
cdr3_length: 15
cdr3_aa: CASSSTSGSSDTQYF
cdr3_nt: TGTGCCAGCAGTTCAACTAGCGGGAGTTCAGATACGCAGTATTTT

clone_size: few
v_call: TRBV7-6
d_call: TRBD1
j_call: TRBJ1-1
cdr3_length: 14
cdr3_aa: CASKPTGWNTEAFF
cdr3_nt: TGTGCCAGCAAACCGACAGGGTGGAACACTGAAGCTTTCTTT

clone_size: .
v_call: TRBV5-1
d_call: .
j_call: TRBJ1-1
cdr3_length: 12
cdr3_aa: CATQLRYAEAFF
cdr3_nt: TGCGCCACCCAGCTTCGGTACGCTGAAGCTTTCTTT

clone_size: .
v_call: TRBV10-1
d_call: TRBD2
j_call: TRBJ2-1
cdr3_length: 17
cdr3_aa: CASSESRLAGGPNEQFF
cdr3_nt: TGCGCCAGCAGTGAGTCGAGGCTAGCGGGAGGGCCTAATGAGCAGTTCTTC

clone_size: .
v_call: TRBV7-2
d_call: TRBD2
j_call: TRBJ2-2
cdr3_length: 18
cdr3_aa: CASSTRDSGRLLSGELFF
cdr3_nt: TGTGCCAGCAGCACCCGGGATAGCGGGAGGTTGTTAAGCGGGGAGCTGTTTTTT

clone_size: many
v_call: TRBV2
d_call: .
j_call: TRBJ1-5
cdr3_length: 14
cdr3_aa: CASSERGDWGAQHF
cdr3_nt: TGTGCCAGCAGTGAAAGGGGGGATTGGGGGGCCCAGCATTTT

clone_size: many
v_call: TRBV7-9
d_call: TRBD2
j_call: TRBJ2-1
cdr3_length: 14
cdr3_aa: CASSLGGRNNEQFF
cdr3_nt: TGTGCCAGCAGCTTAGGCGGGAGAAACAATGAGCAGTTCTTC

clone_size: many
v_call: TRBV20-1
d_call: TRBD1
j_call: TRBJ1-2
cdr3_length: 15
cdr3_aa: CSASGTGTGIHGYTF
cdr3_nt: TGCAGTGCTAGCGGAACCGGGACAGGGATCCATGGCTACACCTTC

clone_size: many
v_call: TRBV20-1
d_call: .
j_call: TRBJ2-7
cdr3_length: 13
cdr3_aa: CSATSRVPYEQYF
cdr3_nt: TGCAGTGCTACTTCTCGGGTCCCCTACGAGCAGTACTTC

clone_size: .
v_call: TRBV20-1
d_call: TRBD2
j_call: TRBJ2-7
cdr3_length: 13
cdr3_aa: CSARDGGSYEQYF
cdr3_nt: TGCAGTGCTAGGGACGGGGGGTCCTACGAGCAGTACTTC

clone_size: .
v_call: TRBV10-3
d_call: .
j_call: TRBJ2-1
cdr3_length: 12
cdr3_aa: CAISESEVEQFF
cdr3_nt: TGTGCCATCAGTGAGTCAGAGGTTGAGCAGTTCTTC

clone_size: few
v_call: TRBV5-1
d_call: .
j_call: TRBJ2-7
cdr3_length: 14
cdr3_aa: CASSLVPGTYEQYF
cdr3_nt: TGCGCCAGCAGCTTGGTTCCGGGTACCTACGAGCAGTACTTC

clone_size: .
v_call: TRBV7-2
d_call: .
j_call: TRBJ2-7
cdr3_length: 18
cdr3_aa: CASSLVEAFSTSSYEQYF
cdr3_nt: TGTGCCAGCAGCCTCGTCGAAGCGTTTTCGACTAGCTCCTACGAGCAGTACTTC

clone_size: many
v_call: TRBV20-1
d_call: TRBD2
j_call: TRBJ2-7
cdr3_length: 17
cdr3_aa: CSARTFGLAGGGYEQYF
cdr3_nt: TGCAGTGCTAGAACTTTCGGACTAGCGGGAGGTGGTTACGAGCAGTACTTC

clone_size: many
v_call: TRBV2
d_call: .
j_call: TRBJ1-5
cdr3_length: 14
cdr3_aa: CASTGPTGGQPQHF
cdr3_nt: TGTGCCAGCACGGGCCCCACGGGGGGACAGCCCCAGCATTTT

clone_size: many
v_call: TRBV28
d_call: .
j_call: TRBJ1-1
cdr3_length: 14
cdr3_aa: CASSLLGRWTEAFF
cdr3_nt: TGTGCCAGCAGTTTACTTGGGAGATGGACTGAAGCTTTCTTT

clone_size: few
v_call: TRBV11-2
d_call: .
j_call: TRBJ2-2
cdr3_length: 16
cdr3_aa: CASSLASETNTGELFF
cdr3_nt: TGTGCCAGCAGCTTAGCTAGCGAAACGAACACCGGGGAGCTGTTTTTT

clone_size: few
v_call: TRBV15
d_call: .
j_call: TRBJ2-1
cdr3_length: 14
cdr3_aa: CATSSRSAGNEQFF
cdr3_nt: TGTGCCACCAGCAGCCGATCGGCGGGCAATGAGCAGTTCTTC

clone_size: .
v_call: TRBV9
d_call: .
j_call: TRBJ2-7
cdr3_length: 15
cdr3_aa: CASSLGASADYEQYF
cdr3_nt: TGTGCCAGCAGCTTAGGAGCTAGCGCCGACTACGAGCAGTACTTC

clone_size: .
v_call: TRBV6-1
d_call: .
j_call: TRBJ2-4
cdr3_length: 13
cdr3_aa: CASGVLGGNIQYF
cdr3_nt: TGTGCCAGCGGGGTTCTCGGCGGAAACATTCAGTACTTC

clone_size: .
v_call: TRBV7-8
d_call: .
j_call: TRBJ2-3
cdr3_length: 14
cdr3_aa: CASRRVPGTDTQYF
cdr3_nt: TGTGCCAGTCGGAGGGTCCCTGGCACAGATACGCAGTATTTT

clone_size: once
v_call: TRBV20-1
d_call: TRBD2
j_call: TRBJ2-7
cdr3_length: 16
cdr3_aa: CSARPLLAGGGYEQYF
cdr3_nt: TGCAGTGCTAGACCCTTACTAGCGGGAGGAGGTTACGAGCAGTACTTC

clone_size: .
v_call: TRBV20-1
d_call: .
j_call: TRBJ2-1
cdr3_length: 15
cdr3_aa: CSASPRLRSYNEQFF
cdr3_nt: TGCAGTGCTAGTCCAAGGCTACGCTCCTACAATGAGCAGTTCTTC

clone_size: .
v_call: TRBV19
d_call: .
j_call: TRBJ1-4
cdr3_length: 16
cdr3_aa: CASSPESGVTNEKLFF
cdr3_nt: TGTGCCAGTAGCCCCGAGAGCGGGGTGACTAATGAAAAACTGTTTTTT

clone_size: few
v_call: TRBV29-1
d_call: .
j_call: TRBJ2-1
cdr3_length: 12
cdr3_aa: CSVDRVLNEQFF
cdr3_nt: TGCAGCGTTGATCGCGTACTGAATGAGCAGTTCTTC

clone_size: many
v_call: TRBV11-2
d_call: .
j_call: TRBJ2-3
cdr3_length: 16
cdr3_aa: CASSLVLARQADTQYF
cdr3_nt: TGTGCCAGCAGCTTAGTACTGGCTAGGCAGGCAGATACGCAGTATTTT

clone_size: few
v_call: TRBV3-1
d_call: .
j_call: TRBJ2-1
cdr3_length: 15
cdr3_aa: CASSQTPPRNNEQFF
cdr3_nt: TGTGCCAGCAGCCAAACCCCCCCTAGAAACAATGAGCAGTTCTTC

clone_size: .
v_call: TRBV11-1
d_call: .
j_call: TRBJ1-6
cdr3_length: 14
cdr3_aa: CASSTSPQGSPLHF
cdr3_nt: TGTGCCAGCAGCACCTCGCCCCAGGGATCACCCCTCCACTTT

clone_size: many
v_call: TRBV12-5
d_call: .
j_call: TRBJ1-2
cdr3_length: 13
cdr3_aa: CASGSPAAYGYTF
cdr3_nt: TGTGCTAGTGGTTCCCCCGCGGCTTATGGCTACACCTTC

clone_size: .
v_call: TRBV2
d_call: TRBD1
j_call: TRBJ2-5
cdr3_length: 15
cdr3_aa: CASSPEDRVGETQYF
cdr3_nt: TGTGCCAGCAGCCCGGAAGACAGGGTTGGAGAGACCCAGTACTTC

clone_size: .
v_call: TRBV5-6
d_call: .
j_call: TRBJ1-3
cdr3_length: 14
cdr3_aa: CASSPPGVGNTIYF
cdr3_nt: TGTGCCAGCAGCCCCCCAGGTGTCGGAAACACCATATATTTT

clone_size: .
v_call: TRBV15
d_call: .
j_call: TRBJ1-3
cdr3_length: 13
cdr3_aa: CATSRTLVDTIYF
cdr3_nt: TGTGCCACCAGCAGGACCTTAGTGGACACCATATATTTT

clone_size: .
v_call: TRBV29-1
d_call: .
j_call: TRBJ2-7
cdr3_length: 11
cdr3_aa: CSAEDRYEQYF
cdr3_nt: TGCAGCGCCGAGGACAGATACGAGCAGTACTTC

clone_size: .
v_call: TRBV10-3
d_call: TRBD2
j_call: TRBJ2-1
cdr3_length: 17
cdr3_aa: CAISESGLAGAYNEQFF
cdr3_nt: TGTGCCATCAGTGAGTCGGGCCTAGCGGGGGCCTACAATGAGCAGTTCTTC

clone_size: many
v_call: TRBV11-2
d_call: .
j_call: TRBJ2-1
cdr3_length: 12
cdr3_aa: CASRGARDEQFF
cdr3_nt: TGTGCCAGCCGGGGGGCTAGGGATGAGCAGTTCTTC

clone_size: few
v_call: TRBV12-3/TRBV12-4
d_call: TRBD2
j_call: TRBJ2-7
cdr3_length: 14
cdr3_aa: CASSPTSGYREQYF
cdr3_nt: TGTGCCAGCAGTCCGACTAGCGGATATCGCGAGCAGTACTTC

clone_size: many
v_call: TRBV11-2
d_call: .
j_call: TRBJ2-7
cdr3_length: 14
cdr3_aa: CASSLTATGFEQYF
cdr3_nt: TGTGCCAGCAGCTTAACCGCGACCGGGTTCGAGCAGTACTTC

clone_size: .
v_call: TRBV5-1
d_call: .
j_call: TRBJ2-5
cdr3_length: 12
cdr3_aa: CASSLQAETQYF
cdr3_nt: TGCGCCAGCAGCTTACAAGCCGAGACCCAGTACTTC